This TCR beta chain is from a study of T cell responses to AZD1222 COVID-19 vaccine. Study as a whole: Pooled samples include second doses given at about 4 or 12 weeks. The study, taken as a whole, reports: Donors were mostly white British, more females; clonal diversity possibly underestimated. Along spike, vaccine-associated CD4 TCRs were found throughout, with dominance at 160-218 and 743-854. Spike-specific TCR breadth and depth both grew after two AZD1222 doses.

To note about this clone: What it recognizes is unknown.

Generated by immunoSEQ multiplex PCR, the TCRdb table keeps only in-frame clones and is missing some. The sample records 110,000 or so clones, about 88% being singletons. The sequence derives from an adult in good health. The sample here was peripheral blood, taken on day 0 of AZD1222 vaccination.

The CDR3 loop reads CASSLTPGGDTEAFF. The DNA for the CDR3 is TGTGCCAGCAGCTTAACGCCAGGGGGGGACACTGAAGCTTTCTTT. The rearrangement uses TRBV7-3 and TRBJ1-1; 7 nucleotides line up with TRBD1. V dropped 0 bases and J dropped 3; count of bases not matched to a gene: 4. The CDR3 consists of 15 residues. Germline values: CDR1 SGHTA, CDR2 FQGTGA.